A selection of T cell receptor beta chains follows, all from one sample in a study of shared clonotypes between healthy human individuals. Method: immunoSEQ multiplex PCR; TCRdb's copy keeps in-frame clones and lacks some. Of 950,000 to 1,100,000 clones in the sample, 60% to 80% were seen once. The specimen sequenced was memory CD4+ T cells sorted from blood. The source of these receptors is a man younger than 30 in good health. Both conserved end residues are part of each CDR3. D genes are given only for firm matches. Expanded clones are given a class, and other clones once, few, many or no size at all.

>-|TRBJ2-2|TRBD1|TRBV27
TGTGCCAGCAGTTTCGGGGGGACAGGGGGCGCAACTAGGGAGCTGTTTTTT
CASSFGGTGGATRELFF
>-|TRBJ1-4|-|TRBV6-1
TGTGCCAGCGGGACCAAGGGGTTTGCTAATGAAAAACTGTTTTTT
CASGTKGFANEKLFF
>-|TRBJ2-7|-|TRBV6-5
TGTGCCAGCAGCCTAGCTGGAGGGGCCTCCTACGAGCAGTACTTC
CASSLAGGASYEQYF
>-|TRBJ1-5|-|TRBV30
TGTGCCTGGTCCCTCGGTCACGAGCAGCCCCAGCATTTT
CAWSLGHEQPQHF
>few|TRBJ2-3|TRBD1|TRBV29-1
TGCAGCGGACAACAGGGGAGCACAGATACGCAGTATTTT
CSGQQGSTDTQYF
>-|TRBJ2-7|TRBD2|TRBV6-5
TGTGCCACCTCAACCGGGACTACCTTCTACGAGCAGTACTTC
CATSTGTTFYEQYF
>-|TRBJ2-7|-|TRBV5-1
TGCGCCAGCAGCGAACAGGGCAGCTCCTACGAGCAGTACTTC
CASSEQGSSYEQYF
>-|TRBJ1-6|-|TRBV5-8
TGTGCCAGCAGCCCACGGGGAGTGGGCTATAATTCACCCCTCCACTTT
CASSPRGVGYNSPLHF
>once|TRBJ1-2|-|TRBV2
TGTGCCAGCAGTGATGAGGCGGTTTATGGCTACACCTTC
CASSDEAVYGYTF
>-|TRBJ2-3|-|TRBV9
TGTGCCAGCAGCTTCTCTAGCACAGATACGCAGTATTTT
CASSFSSTDTQYF
>-|TRBJ2-2|TRBD2|TRBV30
TGTGCCTGGAGGACGGGACTAGCGGGAGTAACGAACACCGGGGAGCTGTTTTTT
CAWRTGLAGVTNTGELFF
>-|TRBJ2-3|TRBD2|TRBV19
TGTGCCAGTAGTACCTTAGCGGGAGGCACAGATACGCAGTATTTT
CASSTLAGGTDTQYF
>-|TRBJ2-7|-|TRBV2
TGTGCCAGCAGTCTCGCTGGGGTCTACGAGCAGTACTTC
CASSLAGVYEQYF
>few|TRBJ1-5|-|TRBV4-1
TGCGCCAGCAGCCAAGAGTATAGCAATCAGCCCCAGCATTTT
CASSQEYSNQPQHF
>-|TRBJ2-5|TRBD2|TRBV30
TGTGCCTGGAGTACCCCCTGGACAGTTCCGGGACTAGCTTCGGAGACCCAGTACTTC
CAWSTPWTVPGLASETQYF
>-|TRBJ2-7|TRBD2|TRBV2
TGTGCCAGCAGGGTACTAGCGGCCGAGCAGTACTTC
CASRVLAAEQYF
>-|TRBJ2-1|TRBD2|TRBV5-1
TGCGCCAGCAGAAGCGGGAGGGACAATGAGCAGTTCTTC
CASRSGRDNEQFF
>-|TRBJ1-2|TRBD1|TRBV28
TGTGCCAGCAGTACGGGACAGAGAAGCTATGGCTACACCTTC
CASSTGQRSYGYTF
>-|TRBJ1-1|TRBD1|TRBV19
TGTGCCAGTAGTAAAGGACAGGGTTTGGCTGAAGCTTTCTTT
CASSKGQGLAEAFF
>-|TRBJ1-6|TRBD1|TRBV14
TGTGCCAGCAGCCGGACAGGGGGTAATTCACCCCTCCACTTT
CASSRTGGNSPLHF
>-|TRBJ1-1|-|TRBV6-6
TGTGCCAGCAGTTACACTGTAGGAGAAGCTTTCTTT
CASSYTVGEAFF
>-|TRBJ1-6|TRBD1|TRBV5-8
TGTGCCAGCAGCCACGGACAGGGGAGGGATTCACCCCTCCACTTT
CASSHGQGRDSPLHF
>-|TRBJ1-4|-|TRBV9
TGTGCCAGCAGCGTAGGTTCAGGGACCGGTCCTAATGAAAAACTGTTTTTT
CASSVGSGTGPNEKLFF
>-|TRBJ2-3|-|TRBV4-3
TGCGCCAGCAGCCAACGATGGGAAGATACGCAGTATTTT
CASSQRWEDTQYF
>-|TRBJ2-1|-|TRBV5-1
TGCGCCAGCACCGGGTCCCGGGACATGCTCGGTGAGCAGTTCTTC
CASTGSRDMLGEQFF
>-|TRBJ2-7|-|TRBV19
TGTGCCAGTAGTATAAACGGGGGAACCCCCCGGAACGAGCAGTACTTC
CASSINGGTPRNEQYF
>-|TRBJ1-5|-|TRBV7-9
TGTGCCAGCAGCTTAGGGGTTGGTAGCAATCAGCCCCAGCATTTT
CASSLGVGSNQPQHF
>-|TRBJ2-7|TRBD1|TRBV19
TGTGCCAGTAGTAAGTACCGGGACAGCTCCTACGAGCAGTACTTC
CASSKYRDSSYEQYF